This TCR beta chain was sequenced in a study of CD8+ T cells in alopecia areata. Study outcomes and limitations: Alphabeta T cells residing in normal skin are also sequenced in scalp samples.

Details on this clone: Its cognate antigen is unknown.

The V gene's germline CDR1 is SGHAT and CDR2 FQNNGV. With 5 bases removed from V and 4 bases from J, the gap between germline ends came to 9 bases. The CDR3 has 13 residues. Sorting of PBMCs yielded the CD4+ and CD8+ T cells. The sequencing template was cDNA reverse transcribed from extracted RNA. TCRdb's table, derived via immunoSEQ multiplex PCR, lists solely in-frame clones and lacks some. Of under 70,000 clones listed, about 96% are singletons. The specimen comprised CD8+ T cells sorted from blood, sampled at week 0. The chain joins TRBV11-2 to TRBJ1-5; D is unresolved. The TCR comes from a human donor with alopecia areata. The CDR3 DNA reads as TGTGCCAGCAGCCGCAATGCAAATCAGCCCCAGCATTTT. Its protein product is CASSRNANQPQHF.